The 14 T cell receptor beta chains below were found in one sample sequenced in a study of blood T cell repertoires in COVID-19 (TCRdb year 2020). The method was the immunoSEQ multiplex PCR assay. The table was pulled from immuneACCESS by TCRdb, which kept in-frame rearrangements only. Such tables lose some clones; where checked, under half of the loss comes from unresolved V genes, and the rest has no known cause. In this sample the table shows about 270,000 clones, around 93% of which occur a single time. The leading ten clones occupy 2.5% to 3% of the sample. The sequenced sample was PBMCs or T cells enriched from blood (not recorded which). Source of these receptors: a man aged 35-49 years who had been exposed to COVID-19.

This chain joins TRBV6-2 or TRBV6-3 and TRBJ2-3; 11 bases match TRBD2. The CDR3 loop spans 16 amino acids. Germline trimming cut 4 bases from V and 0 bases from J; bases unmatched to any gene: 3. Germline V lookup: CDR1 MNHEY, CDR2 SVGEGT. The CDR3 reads CASSSRTSGSTDTQYF. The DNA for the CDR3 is TGTGCCAGCAGTTCCCGGACTAGCGGGAGCACAGATACGCAGTATTTT.

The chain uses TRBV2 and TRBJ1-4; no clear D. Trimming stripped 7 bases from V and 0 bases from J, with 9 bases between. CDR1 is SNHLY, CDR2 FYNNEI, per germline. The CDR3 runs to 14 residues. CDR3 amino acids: CASKGSTTNEKLFF. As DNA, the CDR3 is TGTGCCAGCAAAGGGAGTACAACTAATGAAAAACTGTTTTTT.

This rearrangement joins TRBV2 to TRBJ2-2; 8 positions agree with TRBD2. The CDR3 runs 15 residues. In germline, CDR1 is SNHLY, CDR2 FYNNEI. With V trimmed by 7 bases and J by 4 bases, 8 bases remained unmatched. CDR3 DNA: TGTGCCAGCAACGTTCTAGCGGGTACCACCGGGGAGCTGTTTTTT. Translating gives CASNVLAGTTGELFF.

The CDR3 coding sequence is TGTGCCAGTAGTATCGCAGATACGCAGTATTTT. It specifies CASSIADTQYF. The gene calls are TRBV19 and TRBJ2-3; D not certain. Trimming pared 3 bases from V and 4 bases from J, leaving 2 bases between. In germline, CDR1 is LNHDA, CDR2 SQIVND (reference sequence). This CDR3 comprises 11 residues.

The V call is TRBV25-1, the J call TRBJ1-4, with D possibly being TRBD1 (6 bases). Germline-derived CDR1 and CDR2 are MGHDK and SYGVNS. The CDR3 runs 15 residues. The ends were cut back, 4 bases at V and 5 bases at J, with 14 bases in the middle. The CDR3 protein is CASSGHRVRNEKLFF. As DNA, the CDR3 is TGTGCCAGCAGTGGTCACAGGGTTAGAAATGAAAAACTGTTTTTT.

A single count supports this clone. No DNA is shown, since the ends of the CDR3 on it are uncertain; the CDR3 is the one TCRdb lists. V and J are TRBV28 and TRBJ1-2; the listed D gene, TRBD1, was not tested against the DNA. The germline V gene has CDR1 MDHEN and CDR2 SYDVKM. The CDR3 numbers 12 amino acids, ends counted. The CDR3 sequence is CASSFGRGIHTF.

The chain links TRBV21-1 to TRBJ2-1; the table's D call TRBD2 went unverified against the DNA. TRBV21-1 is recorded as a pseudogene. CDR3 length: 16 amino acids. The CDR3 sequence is CASSKGTSGRINEQFF. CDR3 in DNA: TGTGCCAGCAGCAAAGGGACTAGCGGGAGGATCAATGAGCAGTTCTTC.

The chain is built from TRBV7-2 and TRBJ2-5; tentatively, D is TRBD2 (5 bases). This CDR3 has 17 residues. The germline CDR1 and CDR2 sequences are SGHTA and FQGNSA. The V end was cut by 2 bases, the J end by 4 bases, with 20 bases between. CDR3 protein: CASSLSPSREIGETQYF. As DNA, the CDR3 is TGTGCCAGCAGCTTATCGCCTAGCAGAGAGATCGGAGAGACCCAGTACTTC.

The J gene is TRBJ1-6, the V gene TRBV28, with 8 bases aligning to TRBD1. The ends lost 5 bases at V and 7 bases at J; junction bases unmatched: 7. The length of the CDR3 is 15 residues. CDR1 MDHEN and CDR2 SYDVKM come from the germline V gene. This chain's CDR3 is CASSVGQGGNSPLHF. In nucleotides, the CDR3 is TGTGCCAGCAGTGTCGGACAGGGCGGGAATTCACCCCTCCACTTT.

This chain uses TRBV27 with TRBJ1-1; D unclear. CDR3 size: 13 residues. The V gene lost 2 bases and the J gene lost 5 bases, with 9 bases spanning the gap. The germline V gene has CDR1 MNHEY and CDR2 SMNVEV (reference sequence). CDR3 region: CASSLSPWTEAFF. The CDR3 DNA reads TGTGCCAGCAGTTTAAGCCCCTGGACTGAAGCTTTCTTT.

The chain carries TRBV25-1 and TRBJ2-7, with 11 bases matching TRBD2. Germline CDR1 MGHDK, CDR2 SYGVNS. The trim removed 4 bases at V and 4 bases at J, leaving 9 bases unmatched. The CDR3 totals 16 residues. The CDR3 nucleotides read TGTGCCAGCAGTGCTTTTCTAGCGGGAGGTGGGTACGAGCAGTACTTC. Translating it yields CASSAFLAGGGYEQYF.

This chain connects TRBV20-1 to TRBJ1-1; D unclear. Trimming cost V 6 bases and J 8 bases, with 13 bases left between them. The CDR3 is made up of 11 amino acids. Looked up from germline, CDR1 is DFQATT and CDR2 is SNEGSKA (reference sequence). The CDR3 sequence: CSASHEQEAFF. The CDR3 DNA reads TGCAGTGCCAGCCATGAACAGGAAGCTTTCTTT.

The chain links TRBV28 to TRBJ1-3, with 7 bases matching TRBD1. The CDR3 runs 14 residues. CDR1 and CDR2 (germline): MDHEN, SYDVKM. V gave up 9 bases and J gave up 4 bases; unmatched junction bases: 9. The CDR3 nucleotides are TGTGCCAGTCGGGATGACAGGGACGGAAACACCATATATTTT. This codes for CASRDDRDGNTIYF.

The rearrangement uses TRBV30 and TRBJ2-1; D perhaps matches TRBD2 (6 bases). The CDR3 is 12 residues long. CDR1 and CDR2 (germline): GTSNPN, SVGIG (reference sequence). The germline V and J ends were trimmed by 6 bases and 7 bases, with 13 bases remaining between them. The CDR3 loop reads CACSWGRNEQFF. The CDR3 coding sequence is TGTGCCTGTTCCTGGGGGAGGAATGAGCAGTTCTTC.